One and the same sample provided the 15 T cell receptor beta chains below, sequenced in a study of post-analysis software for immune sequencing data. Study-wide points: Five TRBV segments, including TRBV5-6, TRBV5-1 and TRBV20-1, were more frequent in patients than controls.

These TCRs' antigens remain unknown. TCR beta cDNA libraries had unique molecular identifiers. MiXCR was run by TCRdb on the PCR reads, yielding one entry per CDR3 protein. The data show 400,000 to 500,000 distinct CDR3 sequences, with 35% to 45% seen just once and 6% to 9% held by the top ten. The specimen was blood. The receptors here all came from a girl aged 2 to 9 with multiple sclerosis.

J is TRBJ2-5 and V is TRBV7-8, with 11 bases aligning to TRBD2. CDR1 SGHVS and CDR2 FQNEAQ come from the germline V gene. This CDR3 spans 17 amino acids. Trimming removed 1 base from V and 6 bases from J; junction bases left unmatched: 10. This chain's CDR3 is CASSLGGTSGPDKTQYF. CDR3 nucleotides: TGTGCCAGCAGCTTAGGAGGGACTAGCGGTCCCGATAAGACCCAGTACTTC. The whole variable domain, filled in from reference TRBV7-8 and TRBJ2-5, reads GAGVSQSPRYKVAKRGQDVALRCDPISGHVSLFWYQQALGQGPEFLTYFQNEAQLDKSGLPSDRFFAERPEGSVSTLKIQRTQQEDSAVYLCASSLGGTSGPDKTQYFGPGTRLLVL.

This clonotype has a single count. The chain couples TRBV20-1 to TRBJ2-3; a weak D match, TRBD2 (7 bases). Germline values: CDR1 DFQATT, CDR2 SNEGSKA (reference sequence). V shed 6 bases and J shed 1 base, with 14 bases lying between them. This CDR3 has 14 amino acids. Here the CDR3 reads CSARGGHGTDTQYF. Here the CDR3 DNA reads TGCAGTGCAAGGGGGGGACACGGCACAGATACGCAGTATTTT.

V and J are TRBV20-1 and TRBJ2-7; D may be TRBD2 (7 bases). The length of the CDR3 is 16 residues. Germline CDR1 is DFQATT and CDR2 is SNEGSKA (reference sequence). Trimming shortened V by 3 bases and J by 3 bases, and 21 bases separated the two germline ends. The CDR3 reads CSASPGGKDSFYEQYF. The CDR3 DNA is TGCAGTGCTAGTCCGGGGGGCAAGGATAGTTTCTACGAGCAGTACTTC.

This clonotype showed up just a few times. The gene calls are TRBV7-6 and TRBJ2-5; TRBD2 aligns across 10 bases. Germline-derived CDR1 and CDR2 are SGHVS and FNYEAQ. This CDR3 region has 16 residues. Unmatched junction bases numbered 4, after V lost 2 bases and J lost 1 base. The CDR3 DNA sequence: TGTGCCAGCAGCTTAATCCTAGCGGGGGTCCAAGAGACCCAGTACTTC. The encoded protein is CASSLILAGVQETQYF.

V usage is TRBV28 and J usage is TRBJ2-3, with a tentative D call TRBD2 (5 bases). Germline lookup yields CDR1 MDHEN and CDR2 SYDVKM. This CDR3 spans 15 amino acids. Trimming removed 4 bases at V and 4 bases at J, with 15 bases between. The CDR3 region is CASSSNPLRADTQYF. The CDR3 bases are TGTGCCAGCAGTTCAAATCCGTTGCGGGCAGATACGCAGTATTTT. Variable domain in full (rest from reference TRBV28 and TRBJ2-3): DVKVTQSSRYLVKRTGEKVFLECVQDMDHENMFWYRQDPGLGLRLIYFSYDVKMKEKGDIPEGYSVSREKKERFSLILESASTNQTSMYLCASSSNPLRADTQYFGPGTRLTVL.

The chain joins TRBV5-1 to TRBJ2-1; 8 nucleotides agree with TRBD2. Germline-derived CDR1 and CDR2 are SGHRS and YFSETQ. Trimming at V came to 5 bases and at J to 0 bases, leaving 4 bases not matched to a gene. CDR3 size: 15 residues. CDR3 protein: CASSSGAISYNEQFF. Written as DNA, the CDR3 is TGCGCCAGCAGTAGCGGGGCAATCTCCTACAATGAGCAGTTCTTC.

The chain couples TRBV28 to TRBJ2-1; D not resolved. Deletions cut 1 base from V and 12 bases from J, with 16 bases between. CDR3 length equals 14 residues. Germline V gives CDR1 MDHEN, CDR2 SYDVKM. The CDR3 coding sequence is TGTGCCAGCAGTTTATTCTCGGCTTACGGTTCGCAGTTCTTC. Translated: CASSLFSAYGSQFF.

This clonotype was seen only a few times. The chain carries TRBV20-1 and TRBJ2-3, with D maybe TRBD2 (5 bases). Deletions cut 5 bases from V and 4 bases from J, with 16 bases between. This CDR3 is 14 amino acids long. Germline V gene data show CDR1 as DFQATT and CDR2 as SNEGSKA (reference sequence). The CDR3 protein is CSALSARRADTQYF. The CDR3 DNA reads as TGCAGTGCTTTATCAGCGCGGCGGGCAGATACGCAGTATTTT.

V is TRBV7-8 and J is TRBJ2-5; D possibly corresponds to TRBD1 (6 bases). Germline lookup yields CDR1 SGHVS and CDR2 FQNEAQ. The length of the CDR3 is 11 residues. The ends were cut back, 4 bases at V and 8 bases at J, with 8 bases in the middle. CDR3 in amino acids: CASSSDSTQYF. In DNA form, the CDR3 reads TGTGCCAGCAGCTCGGACAGTACCCAGTACTTC.

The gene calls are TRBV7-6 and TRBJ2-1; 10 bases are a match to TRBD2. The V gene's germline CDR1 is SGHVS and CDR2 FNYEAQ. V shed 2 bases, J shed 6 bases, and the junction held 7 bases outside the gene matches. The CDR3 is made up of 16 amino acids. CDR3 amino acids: CASSLTGTSDRNEQFF. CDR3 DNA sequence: TGTGCCAGCAGCTTAACCGGGACTAGCGATCGCAATGAGCAGTTCTTC.

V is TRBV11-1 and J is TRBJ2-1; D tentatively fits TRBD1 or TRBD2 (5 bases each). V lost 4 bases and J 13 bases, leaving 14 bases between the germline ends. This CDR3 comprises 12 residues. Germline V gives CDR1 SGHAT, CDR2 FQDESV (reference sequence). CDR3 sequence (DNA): TGTGCCAGCAGCTCGGGACGAGAGACCCAGTTCTTC. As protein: CASSSGRETQFF.

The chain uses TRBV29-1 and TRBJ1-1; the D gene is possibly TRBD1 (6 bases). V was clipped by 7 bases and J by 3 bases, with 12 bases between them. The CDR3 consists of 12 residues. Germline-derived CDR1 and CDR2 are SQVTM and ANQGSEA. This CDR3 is CSGWWGHTEAFF. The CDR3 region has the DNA TGCAGCGGGTGGTGGGGGCACACTGAAGCTTTCTTT. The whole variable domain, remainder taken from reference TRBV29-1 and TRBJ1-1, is SAVISQKPSRDICQRGTSLTIQCQVDSQVTMMFWYRQQPGQSLTLIATANQGSEATYESGFVIDKFPISRPNLTFSTLTVSNMSPEDSSIYLCSGWWGHTEAFFGQGTRLTVV.

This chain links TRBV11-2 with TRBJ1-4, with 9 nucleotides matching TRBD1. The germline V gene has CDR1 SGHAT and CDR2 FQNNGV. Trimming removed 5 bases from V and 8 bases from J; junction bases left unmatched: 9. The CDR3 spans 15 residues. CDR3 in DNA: TGTGCCAGCAGCCCTGGAGACAGGGGGGGCGAAAAACTGTTTTTT. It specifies CASSPGDRGGEKLFF.

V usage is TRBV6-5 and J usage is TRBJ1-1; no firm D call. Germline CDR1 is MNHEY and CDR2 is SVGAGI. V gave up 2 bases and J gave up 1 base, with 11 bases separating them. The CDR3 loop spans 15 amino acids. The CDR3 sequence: CASSYNVLPNTEAFF. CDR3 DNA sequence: TGTGCCAGCAGTTACAACGTCCTACCGAACACTGAAGCTTTCTTT.

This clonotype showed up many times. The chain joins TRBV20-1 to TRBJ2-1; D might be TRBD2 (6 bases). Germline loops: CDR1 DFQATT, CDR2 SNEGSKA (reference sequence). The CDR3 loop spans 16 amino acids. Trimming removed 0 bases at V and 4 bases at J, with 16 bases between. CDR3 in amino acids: CSAREARLGIYNEQFF. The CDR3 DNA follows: TGCAGTGCTAGAGAGGCTAGACTAGGGATTTACAATGAGCAGTTCTTC.